The 6 T cell receptor beta chains in this list originate from one sample, sequenced in a study of cytomegalovirus exposure and HLA in healthy donors. Clones were sequenced by immunoSEQ multiplex PCR, and TCRdb holds only the in-frame ones, with some missing. The data show about 120,000 clones, about 83% seen once. Sample: PBMCs. These receptors were taken from a man aged 18 to 29 in good health and CMV-seronegative.

The chain couples TRBV10-2 to TRBJ2-2, with TRBD1 matching over 10 bases. The V gene's germline CDR1 is WSHSY and CDR2 SAAADI. The CDR3 loop spans 16 amino acids. The junction had 12 bases not matched to a gene; V was cut back by 7 bases and J by 7 bases. The CDR3 sequence: CASTSRTGGMSGELFF. In DNA form, the CDR3 reads TGCGCCAGCACCTCCCGGACAGGGGGGATGAGCGGGGAGCTGTTTTTT.

The chain has TRBV5-1 and TRBJ1-1; 7 bases are shared with TRBD1. The CDR3 totals 15 residues. The trim removed 4 bases at V and 3 bases at J, leaving 9 bases unmatched. CDR1 and CDR2 (germline): SGHRS, YFSETQ. For the CDR3, the DNA is TGCGCCAGCAGCCAAAAGACAGGGCGTGACACTGAAGCTTTCTTT. Amino acid sequence: CASSQKTGRDTEAFF.

This clone has a handful of counts. The chain has TRBV2 and TRBJ2-3; D remains ambiguous. Between the trimmed V and J ends, which lost 4 bases and 4 bases, there was a span of 6 bases. The germline V gene has CDR1 SNHLY and CDR2 FYNNEI. There are 12 residues in the CDR3. DNA for the CDR3: TGTGCCAGCAGTGTAGTTCCAGATACGCAGTATTTT. Translation: CASSVVPDTQYF.

This sequence joins TRBV5-6 and TRBJ2-7; 7 nucleotides agree with TRBD2. The CDR3 loop spans 16 amino acids. V gave up 2 bases and J gave up 0 bases; unmatched junction bases: 8. The germline gives CDR1 SGHDT, CDR2 YYEEEE. CDR3 bases: TGTGCCAGCAGCTTCTCGTGGGCTAGCGGCTCCTACGAGCAGTACTTC. Amino acids: CASSFSWASGSYEQYF. Full variable domain (rest looked up from reference TRBV5-6 and TRBJ2-7): DAGVTQSPTHLIKTRGQQVTLRCSPKSGHDTVSWYQQALGQGPQFIFQYYEEEERQRGNFPDRFSGHQFPNYSSELNVNALLLGDSALYLCASSFSWASGSYEQYFGPGTRLTVT.

The chain joins TRBV29-1 to TRBJ2-1; 7 bases are a match to TRBD2. Germline V gene lookup returns CDR1 SQVTM and CDR2 ANQGSEA. The junction had 13 bases not matched to a gene; V was cut back by 7 bases and J by 7 bases. The CDR3 is 14 amino acids. CDR3 nucleotides: TGCAGCGGGGGCGGGGGTCTCGATTGGAATGAGCAGTTCTTC. Protein product: CSGGGGLDWNEQFF.

The rearrangement joins TRBV18 to TRBJ1-2; D gene uncertain. V was pared by 3 bases and J by 2 bases, with 7 bases between. There are 13 residues in the CDR3. CDR1 KGHSH and CDR2 LQKENI come from the germline V gene. CDR3 in amino acids: CASSPGRNYGYTF. The CDR3 DNA is TGTGCCAGCTCACCTGGCCGAAACTATGGCTACACCTTC.